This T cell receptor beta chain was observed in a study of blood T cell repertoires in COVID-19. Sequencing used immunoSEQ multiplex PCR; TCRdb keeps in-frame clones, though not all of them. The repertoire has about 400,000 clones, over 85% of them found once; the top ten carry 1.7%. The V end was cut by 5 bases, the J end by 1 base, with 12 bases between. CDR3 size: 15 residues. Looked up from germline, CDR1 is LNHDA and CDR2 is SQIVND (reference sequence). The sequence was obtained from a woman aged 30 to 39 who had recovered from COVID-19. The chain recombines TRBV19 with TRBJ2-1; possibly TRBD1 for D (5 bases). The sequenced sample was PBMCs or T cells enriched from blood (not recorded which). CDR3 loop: CASSATVSSYNEQFF. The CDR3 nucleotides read TGTGCCAGTAGTGCGACAGTTAGTTCCTACAATGAGCAGTTCTTC. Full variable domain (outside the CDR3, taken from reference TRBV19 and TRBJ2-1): DGGITQSPKYLFRKEGQNVTLSCEQNLNHDAMYWYRQDPGQGLRLIYYSQIVNDFQKGDIAEGYSVSREKKESFPLTVTSAQKNPTAFYLCASSATVSSYNEQFFGPGTRLTVL.